Listed here is a single T cell receptor beta chain. The antigen is undetermined. The source of the sample is a study of cytomegalovirus exposure and HLA in healthy donors. Study-wide results and caveats: Earlier findings revealed that most TCR beta V segments proved productive either about 90% or about 30% of the time. A missense DCLRE1C variant was associated with V- and J-gene trimming of TCR beta chains in a later analysis, and an independent cohort replicated the association. Available immune exposure information was restricted to CMV serostatus only.

J gave up 4 bases and V 0 bases, and 2 bases lay outside the gene matches. Germline-derived CDR1 and CDR2 are SGHTA and FQGNSA. The CDR3 totals 14 residues. In the PCR, 60 Vbeta and 13 Jbeta primers were used. Assay used: immunoSEQ multiplex PCR; TCRdb lists only in-frame clones, some missing. The repertoire includes 130,000 or so clones, just under 80% of them detected once, and around 1.5% sits in the top ten. It was healthy bone marrow donors who served as donors. The chain carries TRBV7-2 and TRBJ2-7; TRBD2 matches 8 bases. The sample taken for sequencing was PBMCs. The receptor comes from a woman between 18 and 30 years old in good health and CMV-seronegative. The chain's CDR3 is CASSLAREVYEQYF. In DNA, the CDR3 is TGTGCCAGCAGCTTAGCGCGGGAGGTTTACGAGCAGTACTTC.